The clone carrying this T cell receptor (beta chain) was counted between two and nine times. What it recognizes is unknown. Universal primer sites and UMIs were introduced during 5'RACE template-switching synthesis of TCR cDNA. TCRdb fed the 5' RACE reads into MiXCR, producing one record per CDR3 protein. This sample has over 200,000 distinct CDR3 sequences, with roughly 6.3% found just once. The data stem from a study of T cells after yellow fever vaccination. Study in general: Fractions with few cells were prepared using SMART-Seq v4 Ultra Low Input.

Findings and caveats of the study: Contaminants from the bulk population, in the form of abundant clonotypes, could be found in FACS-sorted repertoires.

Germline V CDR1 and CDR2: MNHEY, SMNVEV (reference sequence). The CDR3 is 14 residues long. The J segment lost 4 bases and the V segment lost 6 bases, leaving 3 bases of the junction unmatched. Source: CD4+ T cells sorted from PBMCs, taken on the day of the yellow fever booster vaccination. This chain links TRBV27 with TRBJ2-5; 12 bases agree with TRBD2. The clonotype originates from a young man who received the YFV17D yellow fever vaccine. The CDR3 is CASRASGRGETQYF. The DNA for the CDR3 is TGTGCCAGCAGGGCTAGCGGGAGGGGAGAGACCCAGTACTTC.